The present T cell receptor beta chain was sequenced within a study of beta chain features in type 1 diabetes. Sequencing targeted expressed TCRB transcripts, as all isolated RNA had been reverse transcribed. Data came from immunoSEQ multiplex PCR; TCRdb stores just in-frame clones and leaves some out. The profile shows tens of thousands of clones, about 40% of them singletons. This clone was counted only a few times. Its specificity is not known. The V end lost 1 base, the J end lost 8 bases, and 12 bases lay between the germline ends. The CDR3 is 14 residues long. CDR1 is SGHTA and CDR2 is FQGNSA in the germline V gene. The authors sorted CD4+ naive, central memory, regulatory and stem cell-like memory cells via CD45RO/CCR7/CD25/CD127/CD95/CD27. General study findings and limits: Any role of HLA type in TCRB rearrangement remained unresolved here. The study found moderately but significantly shorter TCRB CDR3s in all four CD4+ subsets of Type 1 diabetes patients. More deletions and fewer insertions at VDJ junctions were found in patients with type 1 diabetes. Compared to healthy donors, patients appeared to have naive, central memory and Treg TCRB repertoires that were more alike.

The V call is TRBV7-2, the J call TRBJ2-1, with D perhaps TRBD2 (5 bases). The receptor's source is a man younger than 40 with type 1 diabetes. Sample: Tregs from blood. The CDR3 nucleotides read TGTGCCAGCAGCTTAGGCGTGGGAGTCTATGAGCAGTTCTTC. Translating it yields CASSLGVGVYEQFF.